The source of this T cell receptor (beta chain) is a study of shared clonotypes between healthy human individuals. On this clone itself: Its antigen is not identified.

Deep-level running was used for the assay. Assay used: immunoSEQ multiplex PCR; TCRdb lists only in-frame clones, some missing. This sample carries over a million clones, around 78% of them seen once, and the ten largest clones take 0.55% to 0.7%. Findings and caveats of the study: Sharing across four donors was seen in 4% to 5.5% of naive CD4 clonotypes.

The CDR3 length is 12 residues. V was cut by 5 bases and J by 10 bases, with 14 bases left in between. CDR1 MNHNY and CDR2 SVGAGI come from the germline V gene (reference sequence). CD4+ cells underwent separation, giving CD45RA+ naive and CD45RA-negative memory subsets. This TCR derives from a man in his late teens or twenties in good health. Some clones in this sample may be carry-over from other donors' samples. The chain employs TRBV6-6 and TRBJ1-1; D is perhaps TRBD1 (5 bases). Sequencing used memory CD4+ T cells from PBMCs. As for subset: CD45RA-negative fraction. The CDR3 DNA reads as TGTGCCAGCAGTCCTCCGGAGGGGAGAGCTTTCTTT. Amino acids: CASSPPEGRAFF.